Sequencing of this TCR beta chain was carried out in a study of blood T cell repertoires in COVID-19. The wider study: T cells, B-cell-depleted T cells, or PBMCs provided the cDNA or gDNA that served as material.

Trimming removed 5 bases at V and 4 bases at J, with 15 bases between. CDR3 length equals 14 residues. Using immunoSEQ multiplex PCR, the repertoire was profiled, and TCRdb retains in-frame clones only, with some absent. This table has some 190,000 clones, more than 85% appearing once. The sequenced sample consisted of peripheral blood. The rearrangement uses TRBV23-1 and TRBJ2-7; a weak D match, TRBD1 (5 bases). Being an ORF, TRBV23-1 has a function that is uncertain. The sequence came from a man aged 25 to 40 with acute or convalescent COVID-19. The CDR3: CASSNKGVFYEQYF. In DNA form, the CDR3 reads TGCGCCAGCAGTAACAAAGGGGTTTTTTACGAGCAGTACTTC.